This TCR beta chain emerged from a study of blood T cell repertoires in COVID-19. Study as a whole: Spain, Italy and the United States supplied samples that represented acute and convalescent COVID-19.

In terms of age and location, participants ranged from roughly 18 to 90 years and lived in under 30 US areas. Under the authors' procedure: Scientists estimated how many nucleated cells there were by amplifying reference gene primers. This table comes from immunoSEQ multiplex PCR, and its TCRdb copy is limited to in-frame clones, with some not included. V and J calls and clone size follow that table, whereas D and trimming were derived from the DNA. The sample lists about 250,000 clones, about 90% seen once, with less than 4% in the top ten. This TCR derives from a woman aged 25 to 39 with acute COVID-19. The specimen was PBMCs or T cells enriched from blood (not recorded which).

This chain's CDR3 is CASSDTGGYSGNTIYF. CDR3 sequence (DNA): TGTGCCAGCAGTGATACAGGGGGGTACTCTGGAAACACCATATATTTT. The chain employs TRBV25-1 and TRBJ1-3, with 8 positions matching TRBD1. The junction had 4 bases not matched to a gene; V was cut back by 3 bases and J by 0 bases. Germline values: CDR1 MGHDK, CDR2 SYGVNS. The length of the CDR3 is 16 residues.